These 5 T cell receptor beta chains share one sample of origin, sequenced in a study of identical twins. TCRdb re-called the 5' RACE reads with MiXCR, one entry per CDR3 protein. The top ten clones hold 7.2% of a sample with about 340,000 distinct CDR3 sequences, 9% to 15% of them seen once. These sequences were also reported in another study, on yellow fever vaccine responses in identical twins.

Material for sequencing was CD8+ T cells sorted from blood. These receptors were taken from a woman younger than 30 in good health.

This clonotype was detected only a few times. V is TRBV6-5 and J is TRBJ2-3, with D possibly being TRBD2 (6 bases). V was pared by 4 bases and J by 2 bases, with 10 bases between. The CDR3 loop spans 14 amino acids. Germline assignment: CDR1 MNHEY and CDR2 SVGAGI. The CDR3 spells CASSLVADTDTQYF. CDR3 nucleotides: TGTGCCAGCAGTTTGGTAGCGGACACAGATACGCAGTATTTT.

The sample holds a few counts of this clonotype. This chain connects TRBV4-1 to TRBJ2-5; TRBD2 matches 10 bases. This CDR3 has 17 amino acids. Unmatched junction bases numbered 6, after V lost 0 bases and J lost 2 bases. Germline V lookup: CDR1 MGHRA, CDR2 YSYEKL. The CDR3 nucleotides read TGCGCCAGCAGCCAAGACGGTAGCGGGGGGACACAAGAGACCCAGTACTTC. The encoded protein is CASSQDGSGGTQETQYF.

The table lists this clonotype with a few counts. The chain joins TRBV28 to TRBJ2-5; no clear D gene. This CDR3 is 15 amino acids long. Trimming pared 5 bases from V and 4 bases from J, leaving 17 bases between. Germline CDR1 and CDR2: MDHEN and SYDVKM. Here the CDR3 DNA reads TGTGCCAGCAGTCATTACACCTCCCCGCTAGAGACCCAGTACTTC. It specifies CASSHYTSPLETQYF.

This clonotype has ten or more counts. V gene TRBV12-3 or TRBV12-4 combines with J gene TRBJ1-2; D is uncertain. The V and J ends lost 2 bases and 0 bases respectively, with 10 bases between them. The CDR3 totals 15 residues. This chain's CDR3 is CASSLRGEANYGYTF. DNA for the CDR3: TGTGCCAGCAGTTTAAGAGGAGAAGCTAACTATGGCTACACCTTC.

Only a few counts were recorded for this clonotype. The chain carries TRBV28 and TRBJ2-2, with D possibly being TRBD2 (6 bases). The CDR3 extends over 15 amino acids. Germline assignment: CDR1 MDHEN and CDR2 SYDVKM. V gave up 3 bases and J gave up 4 bases, with 12 bases separating them. The CDR3 nucleotides are TGTGCCAGCAGTTTTGTAGCGGCGAGCACCGGGGAGCTGTTTTTT. This sequence encodes CASSFVAASTGELFF.